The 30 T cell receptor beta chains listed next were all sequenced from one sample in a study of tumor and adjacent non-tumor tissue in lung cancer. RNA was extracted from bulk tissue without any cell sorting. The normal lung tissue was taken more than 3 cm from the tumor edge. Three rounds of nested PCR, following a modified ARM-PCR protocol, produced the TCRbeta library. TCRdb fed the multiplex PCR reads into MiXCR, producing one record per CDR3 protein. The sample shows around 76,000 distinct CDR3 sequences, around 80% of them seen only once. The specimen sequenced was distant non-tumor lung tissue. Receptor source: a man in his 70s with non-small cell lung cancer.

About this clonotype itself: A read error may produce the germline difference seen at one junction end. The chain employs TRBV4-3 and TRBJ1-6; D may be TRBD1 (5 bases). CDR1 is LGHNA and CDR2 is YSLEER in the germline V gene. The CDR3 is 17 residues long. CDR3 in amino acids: CASSTSGGSSYNSPLHF. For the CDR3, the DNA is TGCGCCAGCAGCACGTCCGGGGGAAGCTCCTATAATTCACCCCTTCACTTT.

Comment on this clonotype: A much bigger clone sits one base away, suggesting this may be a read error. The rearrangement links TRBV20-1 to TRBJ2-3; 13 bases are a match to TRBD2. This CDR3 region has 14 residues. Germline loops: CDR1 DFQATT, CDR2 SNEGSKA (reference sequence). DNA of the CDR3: TGCACTGCTCCACTAGCGGGAGGGCCGAATACGCAGTATTTT. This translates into CTAPLAGGPNTQYF.

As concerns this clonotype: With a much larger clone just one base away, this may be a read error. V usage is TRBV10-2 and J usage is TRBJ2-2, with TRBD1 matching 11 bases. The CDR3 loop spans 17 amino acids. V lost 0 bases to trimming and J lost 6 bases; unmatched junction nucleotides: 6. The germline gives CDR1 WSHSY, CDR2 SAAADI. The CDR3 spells CASSESGTGGNAGELFF. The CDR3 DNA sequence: TGCGCCAGCAGTGAGTCAGGGACAGGGGGTAACGCCGGGGAGCTGTTTTTT.

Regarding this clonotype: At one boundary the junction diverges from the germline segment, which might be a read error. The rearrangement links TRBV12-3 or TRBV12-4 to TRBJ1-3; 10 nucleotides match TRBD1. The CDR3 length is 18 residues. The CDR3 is CANSRPGTGVGSGHTIYF. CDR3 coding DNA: TGTGCCAACAGTCGTCCTGGGACAGGGGTCGGCTCTGGACACACCATATATTTT.

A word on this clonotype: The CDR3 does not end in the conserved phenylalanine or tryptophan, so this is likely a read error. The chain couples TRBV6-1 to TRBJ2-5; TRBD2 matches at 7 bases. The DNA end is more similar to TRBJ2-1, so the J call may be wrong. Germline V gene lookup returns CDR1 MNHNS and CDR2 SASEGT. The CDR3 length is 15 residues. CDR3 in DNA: TGTGCCAGCAGTGGAAGCGCTGCGGGGCGGGAGACCCAGTTCCTC. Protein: CASSGSAAGRETQFL.

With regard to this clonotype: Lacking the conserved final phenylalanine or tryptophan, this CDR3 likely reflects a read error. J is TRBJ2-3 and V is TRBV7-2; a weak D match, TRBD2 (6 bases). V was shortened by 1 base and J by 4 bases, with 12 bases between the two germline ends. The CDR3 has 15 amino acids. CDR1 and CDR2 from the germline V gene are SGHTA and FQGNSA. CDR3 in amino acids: CASSLVGGGSDTQYL. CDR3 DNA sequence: TGTGCCAGCAGCTTAGTGGGAGGTGGTTCAGATACGCAGTATTTG.

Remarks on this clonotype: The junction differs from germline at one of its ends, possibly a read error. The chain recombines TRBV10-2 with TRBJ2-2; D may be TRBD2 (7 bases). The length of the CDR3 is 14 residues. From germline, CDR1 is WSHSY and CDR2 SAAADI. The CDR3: CTSKRDTNTEELFF. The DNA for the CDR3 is TGCACCAGCAAGCGGGACACCAACACCGAGGAGCTGTTTTTT.

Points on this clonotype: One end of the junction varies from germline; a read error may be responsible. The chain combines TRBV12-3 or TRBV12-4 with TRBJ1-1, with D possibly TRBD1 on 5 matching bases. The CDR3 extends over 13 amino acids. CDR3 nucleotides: TGTGCCAGGAGTTTAGGGACGGACACTGAAGCTTTCTTT. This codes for CARSLGTDTEAFF.

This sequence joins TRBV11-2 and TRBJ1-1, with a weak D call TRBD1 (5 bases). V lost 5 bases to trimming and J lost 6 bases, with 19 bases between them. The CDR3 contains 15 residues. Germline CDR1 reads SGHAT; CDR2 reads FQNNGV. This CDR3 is CASSHPEGIYSEAFF. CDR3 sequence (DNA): TGTGCCAGCAGCCACCCAGAGGGGATTTACTCTGAAGCTTTCTTT.

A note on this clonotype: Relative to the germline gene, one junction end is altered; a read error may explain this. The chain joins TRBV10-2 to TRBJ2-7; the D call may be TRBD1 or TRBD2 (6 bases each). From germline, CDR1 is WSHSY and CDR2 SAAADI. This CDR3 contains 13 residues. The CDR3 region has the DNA TGCGCCGGCAGGGGAGGTTCAGTCTACGAGCAGCACTTC. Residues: CAGRGGSVYEQHF.

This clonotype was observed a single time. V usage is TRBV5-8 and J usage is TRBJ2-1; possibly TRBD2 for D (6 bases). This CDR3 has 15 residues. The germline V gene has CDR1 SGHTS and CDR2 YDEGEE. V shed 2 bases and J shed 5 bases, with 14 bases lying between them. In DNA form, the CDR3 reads TGTGCCAGCAGCTTCGGTACTAGCAACCACAATGAGCAGTTCTTC. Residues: CASSFGTSNHNEQFF. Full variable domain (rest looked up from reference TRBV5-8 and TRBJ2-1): EAGVTQSPTHLIKTRGQQATLRCSPISGHTSVYWYQQALGLGLQFLLWYDEGEERNRGNFPPRFSGRQFPNYSSELNVNALELEDSALYLCASSFGTSNHNEQFFGPGTRLTVL.

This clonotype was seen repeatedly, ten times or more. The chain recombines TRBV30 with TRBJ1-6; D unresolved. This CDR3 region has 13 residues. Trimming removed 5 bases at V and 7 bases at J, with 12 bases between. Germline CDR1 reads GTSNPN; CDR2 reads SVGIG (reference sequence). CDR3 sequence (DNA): TGTGCCTGGCAAGACAATAGGAATTCACCCCTCCACTTT. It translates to CAWQDNRNSPLHF.

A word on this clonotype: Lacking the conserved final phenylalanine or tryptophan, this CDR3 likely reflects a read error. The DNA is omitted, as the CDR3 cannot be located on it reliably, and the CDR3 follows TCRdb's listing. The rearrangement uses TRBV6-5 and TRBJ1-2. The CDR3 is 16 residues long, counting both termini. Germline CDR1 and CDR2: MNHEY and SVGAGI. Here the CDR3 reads CVSSYSTPRPGGGYTL.

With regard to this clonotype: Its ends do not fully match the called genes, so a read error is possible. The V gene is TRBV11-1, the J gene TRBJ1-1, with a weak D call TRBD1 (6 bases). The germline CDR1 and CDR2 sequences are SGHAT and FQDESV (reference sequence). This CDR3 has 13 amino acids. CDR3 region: CATSANRDTEAFF. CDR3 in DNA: TGTGCCACCAGCGCCAACAGGGACACTGAAGCTTTCTTT.

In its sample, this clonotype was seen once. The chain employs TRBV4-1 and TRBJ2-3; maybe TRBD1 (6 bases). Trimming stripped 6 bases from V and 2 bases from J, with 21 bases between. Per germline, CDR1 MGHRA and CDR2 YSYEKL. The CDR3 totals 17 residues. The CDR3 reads CASSEDSRGSYTDTQYF. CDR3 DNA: TGCGCCAGCAGTGAAGATTCGAGGGGGTCGTACACAGATACGCAGTATTTT.

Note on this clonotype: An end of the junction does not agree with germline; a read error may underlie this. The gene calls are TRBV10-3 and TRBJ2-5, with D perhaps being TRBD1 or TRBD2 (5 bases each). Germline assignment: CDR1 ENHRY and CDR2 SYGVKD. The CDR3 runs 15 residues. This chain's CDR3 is CGISESTTGPETQYF. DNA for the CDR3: TGTGGCATCAGTGAGTCCACAACGGGACCAGAGACCCAGTACTTC.

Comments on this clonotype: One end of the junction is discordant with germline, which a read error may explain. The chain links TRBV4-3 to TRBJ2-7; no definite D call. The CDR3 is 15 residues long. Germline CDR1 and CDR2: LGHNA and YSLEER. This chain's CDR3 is CASSQGLVYLGEQYF. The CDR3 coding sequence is TGCGCCAGCAGCCAAGGTCTGGTATATTTAGGCGAGCAGTACTTT.

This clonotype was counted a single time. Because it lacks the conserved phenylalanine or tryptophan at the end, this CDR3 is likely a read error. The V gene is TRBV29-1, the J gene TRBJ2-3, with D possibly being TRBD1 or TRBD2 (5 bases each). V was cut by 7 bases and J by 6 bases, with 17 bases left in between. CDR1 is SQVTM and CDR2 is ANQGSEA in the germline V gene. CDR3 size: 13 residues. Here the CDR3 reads CSAGTTGPDTQYY. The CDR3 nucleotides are TGCAGCGCCGGGACCACAGGACCGGATACGCAGTATTAT.

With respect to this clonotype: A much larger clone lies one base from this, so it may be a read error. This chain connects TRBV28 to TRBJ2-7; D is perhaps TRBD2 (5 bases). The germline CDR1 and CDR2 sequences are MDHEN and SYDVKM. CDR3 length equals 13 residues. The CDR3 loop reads CAIAGRYSYVQYF. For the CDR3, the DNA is TGTGCCATCGCGGGCAGGTACTCCTACGTGCAGTACTTC.

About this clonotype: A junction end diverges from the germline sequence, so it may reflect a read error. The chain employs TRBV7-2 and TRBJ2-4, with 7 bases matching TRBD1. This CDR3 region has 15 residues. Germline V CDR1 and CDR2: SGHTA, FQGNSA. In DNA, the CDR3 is TGTGCTAGCAGTCTAAACCCAGGACAGGTATCCTTTCAGTACTTC. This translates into CASSLNPGQVSFQYF.

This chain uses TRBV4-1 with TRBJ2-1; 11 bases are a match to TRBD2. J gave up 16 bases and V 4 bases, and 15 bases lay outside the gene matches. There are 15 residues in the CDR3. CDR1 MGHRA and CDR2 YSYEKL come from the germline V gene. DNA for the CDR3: TGCGCCAGCAGCCCCGGACTAGCGGGTCATACAATGAACTTCTTC. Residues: CASSPGLAGHTMNFF.

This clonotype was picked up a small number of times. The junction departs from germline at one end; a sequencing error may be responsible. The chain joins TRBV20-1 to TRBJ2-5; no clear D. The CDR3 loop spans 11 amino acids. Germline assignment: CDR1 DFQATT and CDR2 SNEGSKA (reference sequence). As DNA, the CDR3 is TGCAGTGCTCAGGACCAAGAGACCCAGCACTTC. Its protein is CSAQDQETQHF.

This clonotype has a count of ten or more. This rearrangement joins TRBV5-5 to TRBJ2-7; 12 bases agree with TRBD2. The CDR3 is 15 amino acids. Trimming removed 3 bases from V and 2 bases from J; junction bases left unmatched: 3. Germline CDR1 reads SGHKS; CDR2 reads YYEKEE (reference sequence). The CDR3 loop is CASSWTSGTTYEQYF. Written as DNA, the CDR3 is TGTGCCAGCAGCTGGACTAGCGGGACCACCTACGAGCAGTACTTC.

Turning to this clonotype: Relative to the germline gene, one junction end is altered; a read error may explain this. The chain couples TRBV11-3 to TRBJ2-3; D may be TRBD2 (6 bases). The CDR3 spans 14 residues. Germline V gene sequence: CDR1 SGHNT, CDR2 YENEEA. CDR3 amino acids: CANSFGGNTVTQYF. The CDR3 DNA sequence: TGTGCCAACAGCTTTGGCGGGAACACAGTTACACAGTATTTT.

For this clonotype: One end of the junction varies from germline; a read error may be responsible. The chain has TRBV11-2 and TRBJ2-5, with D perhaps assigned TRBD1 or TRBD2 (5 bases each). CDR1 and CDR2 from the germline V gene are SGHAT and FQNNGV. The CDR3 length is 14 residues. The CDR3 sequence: CASILDGRDETQCF. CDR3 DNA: TGTGCCAGCATCTTAGATGGCAGGGACGAGACCCAGTGCTTC. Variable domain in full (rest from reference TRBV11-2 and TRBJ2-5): EAGVAQSPRYKIIEKRQSVAFWCNPISGHATLYWYQQILGQGPKLLIQFQNNGVVDDSQLPKDRFSAERLKGVDSTLKIQPAKLEDSAVYLCASILDGRDETQCFGPGTRLLVL.

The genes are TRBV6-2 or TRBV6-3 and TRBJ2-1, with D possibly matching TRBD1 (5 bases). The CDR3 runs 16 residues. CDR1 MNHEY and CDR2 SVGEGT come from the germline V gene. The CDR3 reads CDRSQIQGVLMGEQFF. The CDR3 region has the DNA TGTGACAGAAGTCAGATACAAGGGGTTCTTATGGGTGAGCAGTTCTTC.

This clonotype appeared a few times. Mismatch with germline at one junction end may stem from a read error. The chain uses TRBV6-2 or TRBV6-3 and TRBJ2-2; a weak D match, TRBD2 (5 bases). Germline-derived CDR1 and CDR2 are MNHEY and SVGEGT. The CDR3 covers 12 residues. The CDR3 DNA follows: TGTGCCACCAGTACCAATACCGGGAAGCTGTTTTTT. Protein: CATSTNTGKLFF.

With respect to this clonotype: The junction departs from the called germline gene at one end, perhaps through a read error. CDR3 coding DNA: TGTGTCAGCAGCTTAGAGCATCTGGGGCGGACTTCCTACAATGAGCAGTTCTTC. Translating gives CVSSLEHLGRTSYNEQFF. The V and J genes are TRBV11-2 and TRBJ2-1; D could derive from TRBD1 or TRBD2 (5 bases each). Germline values: CDR1 SGHAT, CDR2 FQNNGV. The CDR3 runs 18 residues.

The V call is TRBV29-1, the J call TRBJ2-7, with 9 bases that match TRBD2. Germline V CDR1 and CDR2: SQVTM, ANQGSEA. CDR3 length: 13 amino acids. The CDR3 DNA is TGCAGTGTCGAGACTAGCGGAGCCGGGGAGCAGTACTTC. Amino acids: CSVETSGAGEQYF.

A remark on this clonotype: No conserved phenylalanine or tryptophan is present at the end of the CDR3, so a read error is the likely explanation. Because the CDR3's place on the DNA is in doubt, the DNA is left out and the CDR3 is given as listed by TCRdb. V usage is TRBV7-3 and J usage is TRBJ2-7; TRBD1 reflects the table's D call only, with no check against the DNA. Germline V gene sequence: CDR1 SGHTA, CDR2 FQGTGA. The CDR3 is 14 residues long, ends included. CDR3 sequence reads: CASSPGQLSYEQYL.